This note documents a single T cell receptor beta chain sequence. A few counts support this clonotype. Its antigen is still unknown. It may be a read error: a sequence one base away is much more abundant. The record originates from a study of T cells after yellow fever vaccination (dated by TCRdb to about 2019). Regarding the research as a whole: Libraries from fractions with low cell numbers were prepared with the SMART-Seq v4 Ultra Low Input RNA kit. To follow T-cell clones before and after both primary and booster YFV17D yellow fever vaccination, bulk TCR alpha and beta repertoires underwent longitudinal sequencing. Blood was collected at multiple timepoints before and after primary and secondary immunization, and bulk PBMC replicates and cell subsets were isolated. Two healthy male donors made up the cohort, one aged 18 to 29 years and the other aged 30 to 40 years.

Sample treatment or condition, as interpreted from the label and publication: live attenuated yellow fever vaccine strain. At every blood-draw timepoint, two biological replicates of bulk PBMCs were collected. PBMCs were isolated from peripheral blood using a standard Ficoll-Paque protocol. TriZol was used to extract RNA from bulk PBMCs, from CD4 and CD8 fractions, and from dextramer-positive and dextramer-negative fractions. V lost 6 bases and J lost 0 bases; the stretch between them is 3 bases long. Its CDR3 holds 13 amino acids, cysteine through phenylalanine. The only DNA kept is the CDR3, 39 bases in frame from the first base. The germline V gene supplies CDR1 MNHEY and CDR2 SVGAGI. Results and caveats for the whole study, not just this receptor: A small share of clonotypes occurred in both CD4 and CD8 compartments, likely arising from convergent recombination. The secondary T-cell response was weaker than the primary response but faster, peaking on day 5 instead of day 15. Most clones expanded after primary vaccination were re-detected after the booster (around 96% of CD4 and roughly 87% of CD8), suggesting broad memory maintenance. Because only a couple of donors were included in the study, the extent to which the findings can be generalized is limited. Because abundant contaminating clonotypes from the bulk population could be contained in FACS-sorted repertoires, computational filtering was required.

Sequencer: Illumina NovaSeq 6000. Synthesis of TCR cDNA relied on 5'RACE template switching, a step that introduced a universal primer site along with unique molecular identifiers. Priming for cDNA synthesis came from both the TCR alpha and TCR beta constant segments. Library amplification used two PCR steps, and the second PCR step added sample barcodes and sequencing adapters. Sequencing of the libraries was done on either Illumina HiSeq 2500 (2x100 bp) or NovaSeq (2x150 bp). Regarding the original processing steps: MIGEC handled demultiplexing of reads and collapsing into UMI consensus sequences, while MiXCR performed V(D)J alignment. Using edgeR on replicate PBMC samples, clonotypes were called vaccine-responding if FDR was below 0.01 and the log2 fold change was above 5 up to day 15. Bulk clonotypes were assigned CD4 or CD8 identity according to which sequenced CD4 or CD8 repertoire held them at higher abundance. TCRdb ran its own pipeline on the public reads, namely fastp trimming at Q25 and MiXCR clone calling, and kept in-frame beta chains. Records with the same CDR3 protein are collapsed into one entry carrying the most frequent genes and DNA. None of the V and J calls come from the authors' own analysis; TCRdb made them. Counted in this sample were a few hundred thousand distinct CDR3 sequences; 3.6% of them appeared once. Clones ranked in the top ten supply 20% to 25% of the sample.

The chain is encoded by TRBV6-5 joined to TRBJ2-6, with an unclear D gene assignment. The specimen comprised PBMCs, sampled on the day of the yellow fever booster vaccination. The receptor was derived from a young man who received the YFV17D yellow fever vaccine. The CDR3 reads as follows: CASRVSGANVLTF. The DNA is as follows: TGTGCCAGCAGGGTCTCTGGGGCCAACGTCCTGACTTTC.